The next 19 T cell receptor beta chains were all read from a single sample in a study of T cell responses to AZD1222 COVID-19 vaccine. Method: immunoSEQ multiplex PCR; TCRdb's copy keeps in-frame clones and lacks some. Among 50,000 to 65,000 clones listed, 80% to 90% were seen once. The starting material was peripheral blood, obtained 28 days after the second AZD1222 dose. These receptors were collected from an adult who received the AZD1222 COVID-19 vaccine.

The V gene is TRBV7-9, the J gene TRBJ1-3, with no clear D. Germline V gene sequence: CDR1 SEHNR, CDR2 FQNEAQ (reference sequence). This CDR3 contains 16 residues. With 3 bases removed from V and 0 bases from J, the gap between germline ends came to 12 bases. The CDR3 nucleotides read TGTGCCAGCAGCTTCTGGACTGCTATCTCTGGAAACACCATATATTTT. It translates to CASSFWTAISGNTIYF.

This clone appeared a few times. This chain uses TRBV15 with TRBJ2-1, with 9 bases lining up with TRBD2. The germline CDR1 and CDR2 sequences are LNHNV and YYDKDF (reference sequence). CDR3 size: 16 residues. The V and J ends lost 6 bases and 0 bases, in that order; junction bases with no gene match: 6. CDR3 DNA sequence: TGTGCCACCAGAGGAATTAGCGGGAGCTCCTACAATGAGCAGTTCTTC. Translated: CATRGISGSSYNEQFF.

This chain uses TRBV3-1 (or the pseudogene TRBV3-2) with TRBJ1-5; D remains ambiguous. Trimming cost V 3 bases and J 9 bases, with 21 bases left between them. CDR1 LGHDT and CDR2 YNNKEL come from the germline V gene (reference sequence). The length of the CDR3 is 16 residues. CDR3 amino acids: CASSQDLGQTVWPQHF. CDR3 nucleotides: TGTGCCAGCAGCCAGGACCTTGGCCAGACCGTCTGGCCCCAGCATTTT.

The chain joins TRBV19 to TRBJ1-5; 9 nucleotides agree with TRBD1. The CDR3 runs to 14 residues. After removal of 8 bases from V and 3 bases from J, the junction contained 5 bases not matched to a gene. Germline CDR1 is LNHDA and CDR2 is SQIVND (reference sequence). The CDR3 DNA is TGTGCCAGTGAGACAGGGGGAGTCAATCAGCCCCAGCATTTT. It yields the protein CASETGGVNQPQHF.

This sequence joins TRBV29-1 and TRBJ2-7, with TRBD1 identical over 9 bases. The J segment lost 3 bases and the V segment lost 7 bases, leaving 7 bases of the junction unmatched. This CDR3 spans 13 amino acids. Germline CDR1 is SQVTM and CDR2 is ANQGSEA. CDR3 region: CSASGTGYYEQYF. The CDR3 DNA sequence: TGCAGCGCCTCCGGGACAGGGTACTACGAGCAGTACTTC.

The chain carries TRBV5-5 and TRBJ1-2; the D is unclear. The CDR3 loop spans 14 amino acids. Germline V gene sequence: CDR1 SGHKS, CDR2 YYEKEE (reference sequence). V lost 4 bases and J lost 3, with 13 bases in between. The CDR3 sequence is CASSLALNHYGYTF. CDR3 DNA: TGTGCCAGCAGCCTTGCCTTGAATCACTATGGCTACACCTTC.

The chain recombines TRBV7-2 with TRBJ1-4; D is possibly TRBD1 (5 bases). The CDR3 sequence is 16 residues long. V gave up 5 bases and J gave up 4 bases, with 17 bases separating them. Germline CDR1 is SGHTA and CDR2 is FQGNSA. The CDR3 nucleotides are TGTGCCAGCAGCCTCCAGGGCCCCCGCCTTAATGAAAAACTGTTTTTT. Its translation is CASSLQGPRLNEKLFF.

This clone appeared a single time. V and J are TRBV28 and TRBJ2-7, with D unclear. Germline V gene sequence: CDR1 MDHEN, CDR2 SYDVKM. Trimming removed 6 bases at V and 3 bases at J, with 15 bases between. This CDR3 contains 14 residues. The CDR3 DNA reads TGTGCCAGCAGCCCCGGAACCCCGATCTACGAGCAGTACTTC. It translates to CASSPGTPIYEQYF.

The chain joins TRBV28 to TRBJ1-3; TRBD1 agrees at 8 bases. The CDR3 spans 13 residues. J was trimmed by 6 bases and V by 8 bases; bases with no gene match: 6. Germline V CDR1 and CDR2: MDHEN, SYDVKM. The CDR3 reads CASGRGLENTIYF. In nucleotides, the CDR3 is TGTGCCAGCGGCAGGGGGCTGGAAAACACCATATATTTT.

V and J are TRBV2 and TRBJ1-4; 7 bases are a match to TRBD1. The CDR3 extends over 15 amino acids. Trimming removed 4 bases from V and 8 bases from J; junction bases left unmatched: 10. Germline loops: CDR1 SNHLY, CDR2 FYNNEI. DNA for the CDR3: TGTGCCAGCAGTGTCAACAGGGGCAGACGGGAAAAACTGTTTTTT. This translates into CASSVNRGRREKLFF.

The chain employs TRBV6-5 and TRBJ2-1; D is ambiguous. Germline V gives CDR1 MNHEY, CDR2 SVGAGI. The CDR3 runs 13 residues. Between the trimmed V and J ends, which lost 0 bases and 10 bases, there was a span of 10 bases. CDR3 loop: CASSYSRISEQFF. DNA of the CDR3: TGTGCCAGCAGTTACTCCCGGATCTCCGAGCAGTTCTTC.

J is TRBJ2-5 and V is TRBV7-9, with TRBD2 identical over 8 bases. Unmatched junction bases numbered 10, after V lost 5 bases and J lost 5 bases. The CDR3 spans 15 residues. CDR1 and CDR2 from the germline V gene are SEHNR and FQNEAQ (reference sequence). The CDR3 loop is CASSANSREAETQYF. The CDR3 DNA is TGTGCCAGCAGCGCGAACTCGCGGGAGGCGGAGACCCAGTACTTC.

This chain connects TRBV19 to TRBJ1-2, with D possibly TRBD1 on 5 matching bases. This CDR3 comprises 13 residues. CDR1 is LNHDA, CDR2 SQIVND, per germline (reference sequence). Trimming removed 3 bases at V and 8 bases at J, with 13 bases between. CDR3 residues: CASSMAAGNGYTF. CDR3 coding DNA: TGTGCCAGTAGTATGGCGGCAGGGAACGGCTACACCTTC.

The chain uses TRBV7-6 and TRBJ2-2, with D tentatively TRBD1 (6 bases). Germline V gene sequence: CDR1 SGHVS, CDR2 FNYEAQ. V lost 1 base to trimming and J lost 1 base, with 13 bases between them. The CDR3 spans 17 residues. DNA of the CDR3: TGTGCCAGCAGCTTAGGGTCCCGAGGGGGGAACACCGGGGAGCTGTTTTTT. It translates to CASSLGSRGGNTGELFF.

The rearrangement joins TRBV18 to TRBJ2-1, with 9 bases matching TRBD2. This CDR3 is built from 15 residues. The trim removed 0 bases at V and 9 bases at J, leaving 6 bases unmatched. The germline V gene encodes CDR1 KGHSH and CDR2 LQKENI. Written as DNA, the CDR3 is TGTGCCAGCTCACCACCGGGCGGGGGGGCCACTGAGCAGTTCTTC. It specifies CASSPPGGGATEQFF.

This chain uses TRBV5-1 with TRBJ1-2; tentative D call: TRBD1 (6 bases). Trimming took 4 bases from V and 13 from J, leaving 17 bases between them. The CDR3 is 12 residues long. From germline, CDR1 is SGHRS and CDR2 YFSETQ. Written as DNA, the CDR3 is TGCGCCAGCAGCCCGACACAGGGCTCCCCCACCTTC. Translating gives CASSPTQGSPTF.

In DNA form, the CDR3 reads TGCAGCGTTGTTGGGGACTATCCCCGAAGCTCCTACAATGAGCAGTTCTTC. Translation: CSVVGDYPRSSYNEQFF. The V and J genes are TRBV29-1 and TRBJ2-1; 7 nucleotides agree with TRBD2. Germline values: CDR1 SQVTM, CDR2 ANQGSEA. The CDR3 has 17 residues. The ends lost 4 bases at V and 0 bases at J; junction bases unmatched: 12.

CDR3 amino acids: CASSREGRGTEAFF. CDR3 coding DNA: TGTGCCAGCAGTAGGGAGGGAAGAGGTACTGAAGCTTTCTTT. The chain uses TRBV6-5 and TRBJ1-1; D call uncertain. CDR1 is MNHEY and CDR2 is SVGAGI in the germline V gene. This CDR3 has 14 amino acids. V gave up 5 bases and J gave up 5 bases, with 15 bases separating them.

This chain uses TRBV10-3 with TRBJ1-2; D is perhaps TRBD1 (6 bases). Germline CDR1 and CDR2: ENHRY and SYGVKD. V was cut by 10 bases and J by 3 bases, with 12 bases left in between. CDR3 length: 12 amino acids. CDR3 coding DNA: TGTGCCACCAGGAAGGGGGACTATGGCTACACCTTC. Amino acids: CATRKGDYGYTF.